The rows below give T cell receptor beta chains drawn from one sample of a study of T cell repertoires in cytomegalovirus infection. TCRdb re-analysed the reads in MiXCR, keeping a single row per CDR3 protein. The table has approximately 180,000 distinct CDR3 sequences, about 21% seen once. Sequenced material: PBMCs. The receptors shown here come from a human donor in good health (CMV status not recorded). Some clones in this sample may be carry-over from other donors' samples. The CDR3 runs from the conserved cysteine through the conserved F or W. Size tells how often a clone was seen (once, few, many) or the class of an expanded clone, and some rows leave it out.

cdr3_length clone_size v_call cdr3_aa
15 few TRBV12-3/TRBV12-4 CASSRGLRNTGELFF
16 many TRBV4-2 CASSQQGTSGAYEQYF
14 many TRBV7-9 CASSEESPVVPLHF
16 - TRBV5-1 CASSVGLVSDTGELFF
15 many TRBV28 CASSTYGVTTGEQYF
15 - TRBV6-2/TRBV6-3 CASSYSVGSYNEQFF
13 many TRBV6-1 CASSGGDPNEQFF
14 - TRBV5-1 CASSLTGQNYGYTF
13 - TRBV12-3/TRBV12-4 CASSLLLRNEQFF
17 many TRBV7-9 CASSKRLVFGRAYEQYF